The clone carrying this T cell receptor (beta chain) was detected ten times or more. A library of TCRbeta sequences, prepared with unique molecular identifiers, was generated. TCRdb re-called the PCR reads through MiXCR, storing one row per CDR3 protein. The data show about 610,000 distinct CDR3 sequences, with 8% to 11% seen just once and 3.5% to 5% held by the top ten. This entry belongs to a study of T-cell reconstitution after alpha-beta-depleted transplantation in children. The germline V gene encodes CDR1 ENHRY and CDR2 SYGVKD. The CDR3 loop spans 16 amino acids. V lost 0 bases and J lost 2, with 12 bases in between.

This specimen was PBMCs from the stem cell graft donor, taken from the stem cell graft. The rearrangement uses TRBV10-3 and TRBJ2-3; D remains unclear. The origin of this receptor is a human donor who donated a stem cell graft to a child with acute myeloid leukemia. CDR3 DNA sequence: TGTGCCATCAGTGAGTCCGCTCGCTCCACCACAGATACGCAGTATTTT. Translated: CAISESARSTTDTQYF.